This T cell receptor (beta chain) was sequenced in a study of blood T cell repertoires in COVID-19. The wider study: From the United States, Italy and Spain came samples of acute and convalescent COVID-19. PBMCs, B-cell-depleted T cells, or T cells provided the cDNA or gDNA that made up the material.

The authors' processing: Cell counts per sample came from amplifying reference gene primers. Sequencing used immunoSEQ multiplex PCR; TCRdb keeps in-frame clones, though not all of them. The V and J calls and clone size come from that table; D and trimming were worked out from the DNA. This table holds 150,000 to 200,000 clones, about 90% found once. CDR1 is MDHEN and CDR2 is SYDVKM in the germline V gene. This CDR3 is built from 16 residues. The trim removed 3 bases at V and 3 bases at J, leaving 5 bases unmatched. It was during active infection that Seattle patients were enrolled and then longitudinally followed.

V gene TRBV28 combines with J gene TRBJ2-2; 9 bases are a match to TRBD2. The sequencing sample was made of peripheral blood. The clonotype was recovered from a man younger than 45 with COVID-19, enrolled during active disease. The CDR3 loop reads CASSFRLADHTGELFF. The CDR3 nucleotides are TGTGCCAGCAGTTTCCGACTAGCGGACCACACCGGGGAGCTGTTTTTT.